This T cell receptor (beta chain) was profiled in a study of cytomegalovirus exposure and HLA in healthy donors. The primer mix had 60 Vbeta and 13 Jbeta primers. The data were produced by immunoSEQ multiplex PCR, yet TCRdb's version contains in-frame clones alone and is incomplete. The sample consists of about 80,000 clones, under 80% of them appearing once. A word on this clone: Its antigen remains unknown.

Study-level findings and limits: A later analysis showed TCR association rates differing by HLA locus, peaking at DRB1 and lowest at HLA-C.

CDR3 length equals 14 residues. The J segment lost 0 bases and the V segment lost 9 bases, leaving 7 bases of the junction unmatched. Germline values: CDR1 MNHNS, CDR2 SASEGT. Sequencing used PBMCs. The V call is TRBV6-1, the J call TRBJ2-7; 8 bases are shared with TRBD1. The TCR sequence derives from a woman between 45 and 60 years old in good health and CMV-seropositive. CDR3 coding DNA: TGTGCCAGTATAAGGGACAGGAGCTCCTACGAGCAGTACTTC. Translating gives CASIRDRSSYEQYF.